This T cell receptor (beta chain) was sequenced in a study of human T cells and chemical hapten exposure (dated by TCRdb to the early 2020s). Some background on the complete study: For sensitization, 2% DPC in acetone was applied to an approximately 2 cm by approximately 2 cm area of upper inner arm skin. Throughout the roughly 24-week study period, patients were also given weekly therapeutic DPC doses on the scalp. Patch testing was done on the upper back using Finn chambers containing 0.01% DPC, and results were scored after 6 days according to International Contact Dermatitis Research Group standards. The mostly female patient cohort included alopecia areata with under or over 50% scalp involvement, alopecia totalis and alopecia universalis. Libraries were pooled for sequencing, and per-sample TCR yields varied mainly because of small differences in library volumes within the pool. The study tracked peripheral blood TCR repertoire changes in vivo during primary and secondary sensitization to the hapten diphenylcyclopropenone (DPC) in alopecia patients. Patient blood was sampled pre-sensitization (week 0) and at 2, 6 and about 24 weeks after DPC sensitization. For TCR sequencing, blood came from 25 to 35 alopecia patients at anywhere from one to four time points (pre-sensitization, 2, 6 and 24 weeks).

Broader findings and caveats from the paper: Expanded TCRs formed significantly more large CDR3 similarity clusters than pre-sensitization or healthy control sets, consistent with antigen-driven responses. All patients had alopecia, a presumed autoimmune disease, so their immune response might differ from that of healthy individuals. Repeated subsampling changed both the strength of the expansion versus patch-test correlation and the threshold at which the correlation became significant. A positive correlation was found between the number of PT1 expanded TCRs and patch test score, with significance reached at thresholds 8, 16 and 32 but not 4. DPC sensitization did not change how many TCRs were above 1 in 1000 frequency, and no evidence was found of alterations in global repertoire structure.

The receptor library was made with RACE. Data came from a NextSeq 500. During library preparation, unique molecular identifiers were attached to individual cDNA molecules so that TCRs could be counted in a quantitative, reproducible way. Each blood RNA sample was used to sequence both TCR alpha and TCR beta chains. For the original study's pipeline: Samples had a median of roughly 87,000 TCRs, with a range from roughly 20,000 to 690,600. The Decombinator software suite was used to annotate V, J and CDR3 in the TCR reads. To make PS versus PT1 abundance plots, every sample was subsampled to the same number of TCRs (28,000). Expanded TCRs were defined as absent before sensitization and observed at least eight times at the 2-week time point. In TCRdb, the public reads were trimmed at Q25 with fastp and aligned with MiXCR, with productive beta chains retained. Each entry is one CDR3 protein sequence, shown with its most common DNA and genes. These V and J calls originate from TCRdb's pipeline instead of the authors' own analysis. This sample comprises about 300,000 distinct CDR3 sequences, approximately 5% of them detected only once. The leading ten clones occupy roughly 8.2% of the sample.

Ten or more counts support this clonotype. Its antigen has not been determined. Per-nucleotide qualities are absent, and no much larger clonotype sits a single base away. Explained via the paper, the time point label denotes: pre-sensitization, week 0. The treatment or condition label on this specimen signifies: therapeutic diphenylcyclopropenone sensitization with weekly scalp DPC. At each patch-test visit, blood was drawn before the patch test was applied. To be eligible, patients had to be aged 18 to 70, diagnosed with alopecia and judged suitable for DPC therapy, while pregnant patients were excluded. Total RNA was extracted from unfractionated whole blood collected in Tempus Blood RNA tubes. The CDR3 runs 16 residues from the cysteine to the phenylalanine. Solely the CDR3 DNA is kept, with 48 bases framed from the first base. V is cut back by 4 bases and J by 6 bases, with 9 bases in the junction unmatched. According to the germline V gene, CDR1 reads SGHAT and CDR2 reads FQNNGV.

The origin of this receptor is a woman aged 18-35 years with alopecia areata. Some clones in this sample may be carry-over from other donors' samples. The chain is encoded by TRBV11-2 joined to TRBJ1-1, with 12 junctional bases fitting TRBD1. Sequenced material: whole blood, taken in connection with sensitization to the hapten diphenylcyclopropenone (DPC). The nucleotide sequence is given as TGTGCCAGCAGCTACCCGGGACAGGGGGCGGAGGCTGAAGCTTTCTTT. It translates as CASSYPGQGAEAEAFF.